A single sample is the source of the 30 T cell receptor beta chains below, sequenced in a study of CD4 and CD8 cells across lung adenocarcinoma regions. Each CDR3 protein is one row after TCRdb ran MiXCR on the PCR reads. The sample shows fewer than 30,000 distinct CDR3 sequences, around 56% of them seen only once. The specimen sequenced was CD8+ T cells from the center of a lung tumor. These receptors came from a male donor with lung adenocarcinoma. The CD4 and CD8 labels of this study may be unreliable.

Remarks on this clonotype: A read error may account for a junction end that differs from germline. The chain employs TRBV24-1 and TRBJ2-3; 8 bases agree with TRBD2. Germline V gene data show CDR1 as KGHDR and CDR2 as SFDVKD. The CDR3 runs to 15 residues. DNA for the CDR3: TGTGCCACCAGTGGAGGTAGCGGGGCCACAGACACGCAGTATTTC. Protein: CATSGGSGATDTQYF.

The chain joins TRBV10-2 to TRBJ2-4; TRBD2 is a possible D gene (6 bases). Germline assignment: CDR1 WSHSY and CDR2 SAAADI. The CDR3 consists of 14 residues. As DNA, the CDR3 is TGCGCGGGCAGCGGGTGGTGTGACAAAGAGATCCAGTACTTC. Protein sequence: CAGSGWCDKEIQYF.

A remark on this clonotype: A junction end diverges from the germline sequence, so it may reflect a read error. The J gene is TRBJ2-2, the V gene TRBV6-1, with 7 nucleotides matching TRBD1. The end of the DNA aligns better with TRBJ2-3, so the J call may be wrong. Germline V gene sequence: CDR1 MNHNS, CDR2 SASEGT. There are 15 residues in the CDR3. The CDR3 loop is CALGVQPDGTDKQYF. DNA for the CDR3: TGTGCCCTCGGCGTCCAGCCTGATGGGACAGATAAGCAGTATTTT.

This clonotype appeared a few times. This chain connects TRBV6-1 to TRBJ2-3; D call uncertain. Germline-derived CDR1 and CDR2 are MNHNS and SASEGT. The CDR3 loop spans 11 amino acids. The ends were cut back, 8 bases at V and 5 bases at J, with 8 bases in the middle. Here the CDR3 DNA reads TGTGCCAGCCCCCCGGTAGATACGCAGTATTTT. It is translated as CASPPVDTQYF.

In this sample, this clonotype turned up many times. The rearrangement uses TRBV9 and TRBJ2-2; TRBD1 is a possible D gene (5 bases). Germline assignment: CDR1 SGDLS and CDR2 YYNGEE. V lost 5 bases and J 1 base, leaving 9 bases between the germline ends. CDR3 size: 14 residues. The CDR3 protein is CASRPGQNTGELFF. The CDR3 nucleotides are TGTGCCAGCAGACCTGGACAGAACACCGGGGAGCTGTTTTTT. Full variable domain (rest looked up from reference TRBV9 and TRBJ2-2): DSGVTQTPKHLITATGQRVTLRCSPRSGDLSVYWYQQSLDQGLQFLIQYYNGEERAKGNILERFSAQQFPDLHSELNLSSLELGDSALYFCASRPGQNTGELFFGEGSRLTVL.

The sample holds many counts of this clonotype. This sequence joins TRBV4-1 and TRBJ2-1; D tentatively reads TRBD1 or TRBD2 (5 bases each). V was pared by 4 bases and J by 7 bases, with 8 bases between. Per germline, CDR1 MGHRA and CDR2 YSYEKL. This CDR3 is 12 amino acids long. The CDR3 loop is CASSLRENEQFF. Here the CDR3 DNA reads TGCGCCAGCAGCCTCAGGGAGAATGAGCAGTTCTTC.

This clonotype has at least ten counts. This rearrangement joins TRBV11-1 to TRBJ1-2, with 11 bases fitting TRBD1. Germline-derived CDR1 and CDR2 are SGHAT and FQDESV (reference sequence). The CDR3 is 15 residues long. After removal of 5 bases from V and 1 base from J, the junction contained 3 bases not matched to a gene. Here the CDR3 reads CASSGTGGFNYGYTF. In nucleotides, the CDR3 is TGTGCCAGCAGCGGGACAGGGGGATTTAACTATGGCTACACCTTC.

The rearrangement uses TRBV3-1 and TRBJ1-6, with no clear D. Trimming stripped 1 base from V and 7 bases from J, with 8 bases between. The CDR3 is 14 amino acids. CDR1 and CDR2 (germline): LGHDT, YNNKEL (reference sequence). The CDR3 DNA reads TGTGCCAGCAGCCAAGGGACGGGGAATTCACCCCTCCACTTT. Its protein is CASSQGTGNSPLHF.

About this clonotype itself: Mismatch with germline at one junction end may stem from a read error. V usage is TRBV27 and J usage is TRBJ2-3; perhaps TRBD2 as D (6 bases). The length of the CDR3 is 15 residues. Germline-derived CDR1 and CDR2 are MNHEY and SMNVEV (reference sequence). The DNA of the CDR3 is TGTGCCAGCACCTTAGACAGAACTAGCACAGATATTCAGTACTTT. Translating it yields CASTLDRTSTDIQYF.

This clonotype was detected only once. Its ends do not fully match the called genes, so a read error is possible. The CDR3 nucleotides are TGCCGCGGCAGGAGGCCAGGGGGCGCAAACACGCAGTATTTC. Translation gives CRGRRPGGANTQYF. The rearrangement links TRBV10-1 to TRBJ2-3, with TRBD1 matching over 8 bases. Germline CDR1 reads WNHNN; CDR2 reads SYGVQD (reference sequence). This CDR3 contains 14 residues.

V and J are TRBV15 and TRBJ1-2; D is undetermined. CDR1 and CDR2 from the germline V gene are LNHNV and YYDKDF (reference sequence). The CDR3 spans 12 residues. V was shortened by 0 bases and J by 3 bases, with 2 bases between the two germline ends. The CDR3 bases are TGTGCCACCAGCAGAGATGACTATGGCTACACCTTC. It codes for CATSRDDYGYTF.

This chain joins TRBV6-1 and TRBJ2-5, with D uncertain. This CDR3 region has 14 residues. Germline values: CDR1 MNHNS, CDR2 SASEGT. CDR3 amino acids: CAGSEARGPDTQYF. DNA for the CDR3: TGTGCGGGCAGTGAGGCCCGAGGCCCAGATACCCAGTACTTC.

V and J are TRBV6-1 and TRBJ1-4, with TRBD1 identical over 10 bases. J was trimmed by 7 bases and V by 4 bases; bases with no gene match: 3. Germline V gene sequence: CDR1 MNHNS, CDR2 SASEGT. The CDR3 covers 14 residues. As DNA, the CDR3 is TGTGCCAGCAGTGGACAGGGGGCCGGTGAAAAACTGTTTTTT. Protein product: CASSGQGAGEKLFF.

At least ten counts were recorded for this clonotype. The chain employs TRBV4-1 and TRBJ2-3; tentatively, D is TRBD1 (5 bases). The CDR3 totals 15 residues. Trimming removed 0 bases at V and 1 base at J, with 8 bases between. CDR1 and CDR2 (germline): MGHRA, YSYEKL. The CDR3 DNA is TGCGCCAGCAGCCAAGAGGGCAGGGGCACAGATACGCAGTATTTT. Translated, it gives CASSQEGRGTDTQYF.

V is TRBV20-1 and J is TRBJ2-1; TRBD2 agrees at 8 bases. The V segment lost 5 bases and the J segment 9 bases; nucleotides outside the gene matches: 12. Germline V gene lookup returns CDR1 DFQATT and CDR2 SNEGSKA (reference sequence). The CDR3 runs to 14 residues. CDR3 region: CSAPSGSPRGEQFF. Here the CDR3 DNA reads TGCAGTGCTCCAAGCGGGAGCCCGAGGGGTGAGCAGTTCTTC.

The count of this clonotype is one. The chain links TRBV6-1 to TRBJ2-4; D possibly uses TRBD1 or TRBD2 (6 bases each). Trimming cost V 9 bases and J 13 bases, with 28 bases left between them. This CDR3 spans 15 amino acids. The V gene's germline CDR1 is MNHNS and CDR2 SASEGT. The CDR3 DNA sequence: TGTGCCAGGAGGGAAGGGGGGTGTGACCAAAAGATCCAGTACTTC. Translation: CARREGGCDQKIQYF.

CDR3 region: CASLQDVNTETQYF. Written as DNA, the CDR3 is TGTGCCAGCCTCCAGGATGTGAACACCGAGACGCAGTATTTT. This chain connects TRBV27 to TRBJ2-3; D is ambiguous. Germline CDR1 reads MNHEY; CDR2 reads SMNVEV (reference sequence). CDR3 size: 14 residues. Trimming cost V 8 bases and J 9 bases, with 21 bases left between them.

This clonotype was picked up a small number of times. The rearrangement links TRBV20-1 to TRBJ1-1; 7 bases are shared with TRBD1. V trimming: 6 bases; J trimming: 2 bases; junction bases outside the gene matches: 6. CDR3 length equals 13 residues. Looked up from germline, CDR1 is DFQATT and CDR2 is SNEGSKA (reference sequence). The CDR3 here is CSAAGGANTEAFF. In nucleotides, the CDR3 is TGCAGTGCGGCAGGGGGGGCCAACACTGAAGCTTTCTTT.

This clonotype is classed as medium-sized. The chain couples TRBV6-5 to TRBJ2-5, with a tentative D call TRBD2 (5 bases). Between the trimmed V and J ends, which lost 7 bases and 2 bases, there was a span of 11 bases. CDR3 length: 13 residues. In germline, CDR1 is MNHEY, CDR2 SVGAGI. The CDR3, as DNA: TGTGCCAGCATAAGAGCGGCTCAAGAGACCCAGTACTTC. Encoded protein: CASIRAAQETQYF.

This clonotype was seen ten or more times. J is TRBJ2-1 and V is TRBV7-2, with D hard to call. The DNA end is a closer match to TRBJ2-7, so the J assignment may be wrong. In germline, CDR1 is SGHTA, CDR2 FQGNSA. The CDR3 extends over 14 amino acids. CDR3 loop: CASSLARRSLEQYF. CDR3 bases: TGTGCCAGCAGCTTAGCGAGGCGTAGTTTGGAGCAGTACTTC.

In this sample, this clonotype turned up many times. The chain links TRBV4-1 to TRBJ2-2, with 12 bases lining up with TRBD2. The V segment lost 4 bases and the J segment 6 bases; nucleotides outside the gene matches: 6. Germline assignment: CDR1 MGHRA and CDR2 YSYEKL. The CDR3 extends over 16 amino acids. CDR3 residues: CASSLSSGRASGELFF. CDR3 DNA: TGCGCCAGCAGCCTGTCTAGCGGGAGGGCGTCCGGGGAGCTGTTTTTT.

The CDR3 loop reads CASSQGFRTGATVYEQFF. The CDR3 DNA reads as TGTGCCAGCAGCCAAGGTTTTAGGACCGGCGCAACAGTCTATGAGCAGTTCTTC. The chain is built from TRBV3-1 and TRBJ2-1; D is uncertain. The CDR3 runs 18 residues. CDR1 LGHDT and CDR2 YNNKEL come from the germline V gene (reference sequence). The V and J ends lost 1 base and 8 bases respectively, with 24 bases between them.

This clonotype was found many times. The DNA for the CDR3 is TGTGCCAGCAGTGAAGACACCTACAATGAGCAGTTCTTC. Translation gives CASSEDTYNEQFF. This sequence joins TRBV6-1 and TRBJ2-1; D unclear. Per germline, CDR1 MNHNS and CDR2 SASEGT. This CDR3 has 13 amino acids. Trimming pared 1 base from V and 2 bases from J, leaving 3 bases between.

Comments on this clonotype: The junction departs from the called germline gene at one end, perhaps through a read error. Written as DNA, the CDR3 is TGCGCCGGGGGGGTCGGGGGCCGGGGAGCAGATACGCAGTATTTC. Amino acids: CAGGVGGRGADTQYF. The gene calls are TRBV10-1 and TRBJ2-3, with D possibly being TRBD2 (7 bases). Per germline, CDR1 WNHNN and CDR2 SYGVQD (reference sequence). The CDR3 has 15 residues.

In this sample, this clonotype turned up many times. The gene calls are TRBV6-1 and TRBJ1-5; D might be TRBD1 (6 bases). The CDR3 runs 15 residues. The V and J ends lost 1 base and 3 bases respectively, with 10 bases between them. Germline CDR1 reads MNHNS; CDR2 reads SASEGT. CDR3 residues: CASSEVGGYNQPQHF. In nucleotides, the CDR3 is TGTGCCAGCAGTGAAGTCGGGGGCTACAATCAGCCCCAGCATTTT.

This chain links TRBV10-3 with TRBJ2-3, with D uncertain. V was shortened by 4 bases and J by 4 bases, with 9 bases between the two germline ends. Germline CDR1 ENHRY, CDR2 SYGVKD. This CDR3 is built from 13 residues. In nucleotides, the CDR3 is TGTGCCATCAGTGTAGGTCCGGCAGATACGCAGTATTTT. Translation: CAISVGPADTQYF.

This clonotype is labeled medium-sized (0.01 to 0.1%). V and J are TRBV6-6 and TRBJ2-3; no firm D call. The germline V gene has CDR1 MNHNY and CDR2 SVGAGI (reference sequence). There are 11 residues in the CDR3. Trimming cost V 1 base and J 8 bases, with 4 bases left between them. CDR3 DNA sequence: TGTGCCAGCAGTTACTTCGGTACGCAGTATTTT. Translation gives CASSYFGTQYF.

On this clonotype: A junction boundary mismatches the germline segment, possibly from a read error. CDR3 in DNA: TGTGCCAGCTGGTTGCTGGGAGCCGAAAACACTCAGTACTTT. Amino acid sequence: CASWLLGAENTQYF. This chain links TRBV6-1 with TRBJ2-4, with a tentative D call TRBD2 (5 bases). This CDR3 is built from 14 residues. CDR1 is MNHNS and CDR2 is SASEGT in the germline V gene.

This clonotype was observed a handful of times. V gene TRBV6-1 combines with J gene TRBJ2-1; 10 positions match TRBD2. The V gene end was trimmed by 8 bases and the J gene end by 10 bases; junction bases not matched to a gene: 11. Germline CDR1 and CDR2: MNHNS and SASEGT. This CDR3 spans 14 amino acids. CDR3 region: CASLAGTSVGEQFF. Here the CDR3 DNA reads TGTGCCAGCCTCGCCGGGACTAGCGTTGGGGAGCAGTTCTTC.

This clonotype was detected many times. This chain links TRBV7-2 with TRBJ2-1, with 7 nucleotides matching TRBD1. The junction had 5 bases not matched to a gene; V was cut back by 5 bases and J by 1 base. From germline, CDR1 is SGHTA and CDR2 FQGNSA. The CDR3 totals 15 residues. CDR3 protein: CASSPGRGSYNEQFF. DNA for the CDR3: TGTGCCAGCAGCCCAGGCAGGGGGTCCTACAATGAGCAGTTCTTC. Filled out from reference TRBV7-2 and TRBJ2-1, the complete variable domain reads GAGVSQSPSNKVTEKGKDVELRCDPISGHTALYWYRQSLGQGLEFLIYFQGNSAPDKSGLPSDRFSAERTGGSVSTLTIQRTQQEDSAVYLCASSPGRGSYNEQFFGPGTRLTVL.